This TCR beta chain is drawn from a study of T-cell memory formation after mild COVID-19. Findings of the study overall: CD8+ contracting clones occupied EMRA, while CD4+ ones occupied mainly CM and EM.

Details on this clonotype: Antigen unknown.

Germline V gene sequence: CDR1 MGHRA, CDR2 YSYEKL. Trimming removed 8 bases from V and 4 bases from J, with 10 bases in between. The CDR3 sequence is 12 residues long. After 5'RACE with constant-segment primers, TCR alpha and TCR beta cDNA libraries carrying sample barcodes and UMIs were obtained. TCRdb redid the calling of the 5' RACE reads with MiXCR, one entry per CDR3 protein. The sample holds 450,000 to 650,000 distinct CDR3 sequences, 20% seen once. What was sequenced was PBMCs or a T cell subset sorted from them (not recorded which). The gene calls are TRBV4-1 and TRBJ2-3; D might be TRBD1 or TRBD2, each matching 5 bases. This TCR came from an adult woman who had mild COVID-19 (a few samples of this study predate the infection). Cell type and time point are not known. CDR3 DNA: TGCGCCAGCGAGGGGCAAGCAGATACGCAGTATTTT. Amino acid sequence: CASEGQADTQYF.